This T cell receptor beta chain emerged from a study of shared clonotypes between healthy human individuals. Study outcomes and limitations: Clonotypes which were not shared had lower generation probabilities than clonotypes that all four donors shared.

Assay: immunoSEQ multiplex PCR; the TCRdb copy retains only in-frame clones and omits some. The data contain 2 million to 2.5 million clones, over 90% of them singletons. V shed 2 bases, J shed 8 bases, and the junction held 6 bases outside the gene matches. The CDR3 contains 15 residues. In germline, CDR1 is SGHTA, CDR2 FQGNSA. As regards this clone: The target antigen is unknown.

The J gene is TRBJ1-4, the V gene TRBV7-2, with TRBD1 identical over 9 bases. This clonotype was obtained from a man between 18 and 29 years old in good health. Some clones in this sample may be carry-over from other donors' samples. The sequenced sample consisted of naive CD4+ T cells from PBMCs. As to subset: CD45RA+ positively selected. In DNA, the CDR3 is TGTGCCAGCAGCTTATATGACAGGGGGAGGGAAAAACTGTTTTTT. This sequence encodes CASSLYDRGREKLFF.